This T cell receptor beta chain was captured by sequencing in a study of T cells expressing NK-cell markers (dated by TCRdb to 2018 to 2021). Study-wide context: Three sorted T-cell subsets (CD3+CD56+NKG2C+, CD3+CD56+NKG2C- and CD3+CD56-NKG2C+) from 7 to 9 donors had their TCR beta-chain repertoires profiled. Most of the eight sequenced donors were HCMV-seropositive and one was HCMV-seronegative. All eight donors whose samples were sequenced were randomly selected healthy volunteers, three of them men and five women. Libraries were sequenced as 2 x 150 bp reads on Illumina HiSeq 2000/2500, MiSeq or NextSeq. General conclusions and limits of the study: For over five donors, the dominant CD3+CD56+NKG2C+ clonotypes were among the top 10 CD8+ clonotypes and accounted for roughly 1.0-7.5% of CD8+ T cells. Those dominant clonotypes were again the most abundant among CD3+CD56-NKG2C+ cells in four donors, at about 25-60.1%. Whether the expanded NKG2C-expressing T cell clones were specific for HCMV antigens was left unclear.

Sequencing relied on an Illumina HiSeq 2000. The TCR beta cDNA libraries were made using 5'RACE template switching, a step that added both a universal primer site and unique molecular identifiers. Priming for cDNA synthesis came from the TCR beta constant segment, and two successive PCR amplification steps followed. In the authors' own workflow: MIGEC was used to demultiplex reads and group reads by UMI, and MiTCR was used to assemble and quantify clonotypes. To exclude erroneous sequences, only TCR cDNA sequences supported by at least two reads were retained. The tcR package was used for downstream repertoire analysis, with clonotypes matched between fractions based on CDR3 nucleotide sequence plus V segment. VDJmatch was used to annotate antigen specificity against VDJdb, with one amino acid substitution in CDR3 allowed. After the reads were reprocessed by TCRdb, one entry was made per CDR3 protein sequence, with no DNA. TCRdb's processing, not the authors', yielded these V and J calls. The sample's records list approximately 150,000 distinct CDR3 sequences. The ten biggest clones cover 18% of the sample.

Of note for this clonotype: The specificity of this receptor is unknown.

To determine HCMV serostatus, a commercial ELISA kit was used to detect HCMV-specific IgG in serum. Ficoll density gradient centrifugation was used to isolate peripheral blood mononuclear cells from blood. Counted from cysteine to phenylalanine, this CDR3 has 15 amino acids. Nucleotide data are not available. The sequencing sample was made of blood T cells: a sorted CD56 or NKG2C T cell subset, CD4+ or CD8+ T cells, or bulk PBMC T cells (not recorded which). The V and J segments used are TRBV12-3 or TRBV12-4 and TRBJ2-1; TCRdb outputs TRBD2, but without DNA this stays unchecked. This receptor was taken from a woman between 18 and 70 years old in good health. The CDR3 has the sequence CASSTTSGVGNEQFF.